Presented here are 11 T cell receptor beta chains from one specimen sequenced in a study of naive and memory T cell subsets. Two oligonucleotides, mixed equimolar, formed the beta constant-region primer covering TRBC1 and TRBC2. MiXCR, applied by TCRdb to the UMI-ligation and nested PCR reads, yields one record per CDR3 protein. The sample consists of thousands of distinct CDR3 sequences, roughly 6.6% of them appearing once. Sequenced material: effector memory CD8+ T cells from blood. As to subset: effector memory, CD45RA- CD27-. These receptors all stem from a human donor in good health.

This clonotype was seen repeatedly, ten times or more. The chain has TRBV11-2 and TRBJ2-5, with D perhaps TRBD2 (5 bases). The CDR3 sequence is 15 residues long. V was cut by 1 base and J by 3 bases, with 12 bases left in between. Germline lookup yields CDR1 SGHAT and CDR2 FQNNGV. Here the CDR3 DNA reads TGTGCCAGCAGCTTAGCCCCGACTACTAAAGAGACCCAGTACTTC. Translated: CASSLAPTTKETQYF.

In regard to this clonotype: Given a much more abundant clone one base away, this may be a read error. The chain has TRBV11-3 and TRBJ2-1; tentatively, D is TRBD1 (5 bases). The CDR3 extends over 13 amino acids. V dropped 4 bases and J dropped 6 bases, with 10 bases sitting between them. Germline V gene data show CDR1 as SGHNT and CDR2 as YENEEA. The CDR3 bases are TGTGCCAGCAGCTCAGGGAACTTCAATGAGCAGTTCTTC. Residues: CASSSGNFNEQFF.

This clonotype was seen repeatedly, ten times or more. The V and J genes are TRBV4-2 and TRBJ2-3; no definite D call. The CDR3 extends over 15 amino acids. Germline CDR1 and CDR2: LGHNA and YNFKEQ. The V gene lost 5 bases and the J gene lost 0 bases, with 12 bases spanning the gap. This CDR3 reads CASSGAVTSTDTQYF. For the CDR3, the DNA is TGTGCCAGCAGCGGAGCAGTGACTAGCACAGATACGCAGTATTTT.

This clonotype was seen ten or more times. The rearrangement joins TRBV7-2 to TRBJ2-7, with D unclear. V lost 5 bases, J lost 3 bases, and 23 bases lay in between. The CDR3 runs 17 residues. Germline CDR1 SGHTA, CDR2 FQGNSA. The CDR3 DNA follows: TGTGCCAGCAGCAGTCCGGTAGCACAGACCAAATTCTACGAGCAGTACTTC. Amino acid sequence: CASSSPVAQTKFYEQYF.

This clonotype was detected many times. The rearrangement joins TRBV27 to TRBJ2-7; D unclear. Germline V lookup: CDR1 MNHEY, CDR2 SMNVEV (reference sequence). This CDR3 has 12 amino acids. Trimming took 8 bases from V and 4 from J, leaving 12 bases between them. The CDR3 region is CASLPSLYEQYF. DNA of the CDR3: TGTGCCAGCCTACCGAGTCTTTACGAGCAGTACTTC.

This clonotype occurred a few times. V is TRBV6-1 and J is TRBJ1-1, with no clear D. Germline V gene lookup returns CDR1 MNHNS and CDR2 SASEGT. CDR3 length equals 15 residues. Trimming left V 2 bases short and J 4 bases short, with 14 bases between. This CDR3 reads CASSESTGGGTEAFF. The CDR3, as DNA: TGTGCCAGCAGTGAAAGTACCGGAGGCGGCACTGAAGCTTTCTTT.

This clonotype came up many times. The rearrangement joins TRBV4-3 to TRBJ2-1; 8 positions agree with TRBD2. The V gene end was trimmed by 1 base and the J gene end by 7 bases; junction bases not matched to a gene: 9. The V gene's germline CDR1 is LGHNA and CDR2 YSLEER. This CDR3 is 16 amino acids long. This chain's CDR3 is CASSQGVLAEDNEQFF. CDR3 nucleotide sequence: TGCGCCAGCAGCCAAGGGGTACTAGCGGAAGATAATGAGCAGTTCTTC.

In its sample, this clonotype was seen many times. The chain is built from TRBV20-1 and TRBJ2-1; 9 bases align to TRBD1. V was pared by 3 bases and J by 6 bases, with 9 bases of the junction left unmatched. The germline V gene encodes CDR1 DFQATT and CDR2 SNEGSKA (reference sequence). The CDR3 is 15 residues long. DNA for the CDR3: TGCAGTGCTAGCGAACCGGGACAGGGCGCCAATGAGCAGTTCTTC. Translation gives CSASEPGQGANEQFF.

This clonotype was counted many times. The gene calls are TRBV6-4 and TRBJ1-1; D unresolved. V was trimmed by 3 bases and J by 2 bases, leaving 7 bases between them. The CDR3 sequence is 13 residues long. In germline, CDR1 is MRHNA, CDR2 SNTAGT. The CDR3: CASSESGNTEAFF. The CDR3 DNA sequence: TGTGCCAGCAGTGAATCGGGTAACACTGAAGCTTTCTTT.

By its share, this clonotype is medium-sized. The rearrangement uses TRBV4-2 and TRBJ1-2, with D perhaps TRBD1 (6 bases). V lost 0 bases and J lost 0, with 8 bases in between. In germline, CDR1 is LGHNA, CDR2 YNFKEQ. The CDR3 has 15 amino acids. The CDR3 loop is CASSQERQANYGYTF. The CDR3 coding sequence is TGTGCCAGCAGCCAAGAACGACAGGCTAACTATGGCTACACCTTC.

V gene TRBV4-2 combines with J gene TRBJ1-6; the D gene is possibly TRBD1 (6 bases). CDR3 length equals 18 residues. V was cut by 2 bases and J by 8 bases, with 22 bases left in between. Germline V gene lookup returns CDR1 LGHNA and CDR2 YNFKEQ. CDR3 sequence: CASSQSISTRGADSPLHF. CDR3 nucleotides: TGTGCCAGCAGCCAAAGCATTTCCACCAGGGGCGCGGATTCACCCCTCCACTTT.